This T cell receptor (beta chain) came from a study of T cell responses to AZD1222 COVID-19 vaccine. General study findings and limits: There were vaccine-associated CD4 TCRs across spike, dominant at 160-218 and 743-854. Repertoire sampling was restricted to post-peak T cell response timepoints.

This clone was observed a single time. Its antigen is still unknown. Data came from immunoSEQ multiplex PCR; TCRdb stores just in-frame clones and leaves some out. The sample lists around 140,000 clones, roughly 90% occurring once. V lost 0 bases and J 9 bases, leaving 18 bases between the germline ends. The germline gives CDR1 LGHDT, CDR2 YNNKEL (reference sequence). The CDR3 runs to 16 residues. The sequences come from peripheral blood, collected 28 days after the second AZD1222 dose. The receptor was derived from an adult who received the AZD1222 COVID-19 vaccine. The gene calls are TRBV3-1 (or the pseudogene TRBV3-2) and TRBJ2-1; the D gene is possibly TRBD2 (8 bases). This CDR3 reads CASSQDSGGLGVEQFF. The CDR3 coding sequence is TGTGCCAGCAGCCAAGACTCAGGGGGACTAGGGGTTGAGCAGTTCTTC.